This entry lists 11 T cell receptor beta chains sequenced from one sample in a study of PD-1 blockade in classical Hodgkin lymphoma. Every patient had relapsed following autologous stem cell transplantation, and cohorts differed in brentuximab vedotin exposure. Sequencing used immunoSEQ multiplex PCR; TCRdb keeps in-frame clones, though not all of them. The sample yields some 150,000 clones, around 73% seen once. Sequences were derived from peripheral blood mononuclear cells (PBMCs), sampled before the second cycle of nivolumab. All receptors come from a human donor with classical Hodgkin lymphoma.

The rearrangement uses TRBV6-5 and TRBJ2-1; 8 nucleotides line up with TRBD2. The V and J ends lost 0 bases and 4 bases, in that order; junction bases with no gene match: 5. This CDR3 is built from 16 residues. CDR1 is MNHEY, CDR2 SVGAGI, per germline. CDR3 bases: TGTGCCAGCAGTTACTCGACGGGGGGGATTTACAATGAGCAGTTCTTC. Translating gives CASSYSTGGIYNEQFF.

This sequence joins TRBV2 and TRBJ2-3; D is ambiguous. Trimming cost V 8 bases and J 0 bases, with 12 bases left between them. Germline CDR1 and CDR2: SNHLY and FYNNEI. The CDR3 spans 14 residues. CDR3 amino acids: CASASRSSTDTQYF. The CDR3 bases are TGTGCCAGCGCTAGTCGTAGCAGCACAGATACGCAGTATTTT.

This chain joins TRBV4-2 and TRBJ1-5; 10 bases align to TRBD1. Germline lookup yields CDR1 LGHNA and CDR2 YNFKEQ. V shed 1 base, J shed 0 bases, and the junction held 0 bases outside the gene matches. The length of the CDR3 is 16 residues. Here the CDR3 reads CASSQGTGGSNQPQHF. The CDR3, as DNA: TGTGCCAGCAGCCAAGGGACAGGGGGTAGCAATCAGCCCCAGCATTTT.

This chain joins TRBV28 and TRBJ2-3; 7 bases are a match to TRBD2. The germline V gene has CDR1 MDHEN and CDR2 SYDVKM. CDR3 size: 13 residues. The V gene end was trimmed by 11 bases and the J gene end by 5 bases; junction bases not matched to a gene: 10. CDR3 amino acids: CASAGPDGDTQYF. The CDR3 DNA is TGTGCCTCAGCGGGGCCCGACGGAGATACGCAGTATTTT.

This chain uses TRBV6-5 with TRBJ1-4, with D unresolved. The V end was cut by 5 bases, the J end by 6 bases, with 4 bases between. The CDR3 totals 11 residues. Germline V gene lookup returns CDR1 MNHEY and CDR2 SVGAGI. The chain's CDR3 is CASSGDEKLFF. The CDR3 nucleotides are TGTGCCAGCAGTGGCGATGAAAAACTGTTTTTT.

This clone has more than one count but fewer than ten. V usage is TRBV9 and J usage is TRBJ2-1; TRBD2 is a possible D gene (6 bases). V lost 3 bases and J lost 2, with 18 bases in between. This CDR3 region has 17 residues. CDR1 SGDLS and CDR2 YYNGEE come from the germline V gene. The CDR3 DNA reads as TGTGCCAGCAGCGGGACTATAGTACACCCCGCCTACAATGAGCAGTTCTTC. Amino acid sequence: CASSGTIVHPAYNEQFF.

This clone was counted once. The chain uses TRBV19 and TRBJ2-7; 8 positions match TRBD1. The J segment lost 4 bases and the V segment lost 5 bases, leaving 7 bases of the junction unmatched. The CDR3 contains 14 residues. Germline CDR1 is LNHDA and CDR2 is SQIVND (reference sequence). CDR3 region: CASSPYTGGYEQYF. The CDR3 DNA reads TGTGCCAGTAGTCCTTACACAGGGGGGTACGAGCAGTACTTC.

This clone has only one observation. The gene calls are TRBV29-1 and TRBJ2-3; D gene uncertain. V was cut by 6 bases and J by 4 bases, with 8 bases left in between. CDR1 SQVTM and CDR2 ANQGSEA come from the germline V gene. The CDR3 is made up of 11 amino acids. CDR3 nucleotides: TGCAGCGTCCAGCCTGCAGATACGCAGTATTTT. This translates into CSVQPADTQYF.

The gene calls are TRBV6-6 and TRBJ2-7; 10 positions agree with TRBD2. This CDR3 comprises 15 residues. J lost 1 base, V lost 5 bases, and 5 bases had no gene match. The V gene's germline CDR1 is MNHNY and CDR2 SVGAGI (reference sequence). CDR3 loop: CASSHIAGGSYEQYF. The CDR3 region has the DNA TGTGCCAGCAGTCACATAGCGGGGGGATCCTACGAGCAGTACTTC.

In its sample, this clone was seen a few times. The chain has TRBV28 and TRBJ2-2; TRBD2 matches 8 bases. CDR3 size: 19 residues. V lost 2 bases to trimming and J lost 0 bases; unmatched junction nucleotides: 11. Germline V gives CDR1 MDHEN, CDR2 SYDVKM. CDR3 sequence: CASSLRVWVRGANTGELFF. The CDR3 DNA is TGTGCCAGCAGTTTAAGGGTATGGGTGCGGGGGGCGAACACCGGGGAGCTGTTTTTT.

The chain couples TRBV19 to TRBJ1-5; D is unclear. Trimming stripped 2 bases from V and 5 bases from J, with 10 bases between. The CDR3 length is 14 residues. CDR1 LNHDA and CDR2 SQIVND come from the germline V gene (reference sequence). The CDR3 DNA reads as TGTGCCAGTAGTATAACCGGGAGGGATCAGCCCCAGCATTTT. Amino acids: CASSITGRDQPQHF.